Shown below are 4 T cell receptor beta chains from a single sample sequenced in a study of neurological immune-mediated disorders. Each CDR3 protein is one row after TCRdb ran MiXCR on the 5' RACE reads. The sample has roughly 75,000 distinct CDR3 sequences, around 2.6% seen once. The material sequenced was PBMCs. The receptors come from a woman aged 25 to 39 with multiple sclerosis.

This clonotype has a count of ten or more. The genes are TRBV6-5 and TRBJ2-6; D uncertain. Trimming removed 6 bases from V and 0 bases from J, with 9 bases in between. CDR1 MNHEY and CDR2 SVGAGI come from the germline V gene. This CDR3 is 15 amino acids long. The CDR3 spells CASRKRSSGANVLTF. In DNA form, the CDR3 reads TGTGCCAGCAGGAAAAGGAGCTCTGGGGCCAACGTCCTGACTTTC.

Ten or more counts support this clonotype. The V and J genes are TRBV9 and TRBJ2-3; no reliable D call. This CDR3 contains 13 residues. Germline V gene lookup returns CDR1 SGDLS and CDR2 YYNGEE. The V and J ends lost 0 bases and 6 bases respectively, with 8 bases between them. The chain's CDR3 is CASSVDIWDTQYF. CDR3 in DNA: TGTGCCAGCAGCGTAGATATCTGGGATACGCAGTATTTT.

This clonotype was counted ten times or more. The chain is built from TRBV7-9 and TRBJ1-4, with 10 bases aligning to TRBD1. Unmatched junction bases numbered 1, after V lost 4 bases and J lost 5 bases. This CDR3 contains 14 residues. The germline gives CDR1 SEHNR, CDR2 FQNEAQ (reference sequence). This CDR3 reads CASSSGQGNEKLFF. For the CDR3, the DNA is TGTGCCAGCAGCTCGGGACAGGGGAATGAAAAACTGTTTTTT.

This clonotype was seen many times. It is unclear where the CDR3 begins or ends on the DNA, so no DNA is shown, and the CDR3 is as TCRdb lists it. The chain is built from TRBV28 and TRBJ2-3; the table's TRBD1 call for D was not verified on the DNA. The CDR3 contains 14 residues when both ends are counted. Germline V gene sequence: CDR1 MDHEN, CDR2 SYDVKM. The CDR3 sequence is CASSSSGQGDTQYF.